The clone carrying this T cell receptor beta chain appeared once. This same CDR3 is encoded by further DNA sequences in the sample. Reverse transcription of extracted RNA yielded cDNA, which provided the sequencing template. Repertoires were generated with immunoSEQ multiplex PCR, while TCRdb's copy carries only in-frame clones and drops some. The sample holds under 250,000 clones, 50% to 60% seen once. The entry originates in a study of CD8+ T cells in alopecia areata. Across the study: Twice a day, 5 to 10 mg of oral tofacitinib was administered to treated patients.

Germline loops: CDR1 SGHTA, CDR2 FQGTGA. With V trimmed by 3 bases and J by 2 bases, 2 bases remained unmatched. The CDR3 length is 15 residues. J is TRBJ2-1 and V is TRBV7-3, with 9 bases matching TRBD2. The TCR was taken from a human donor with alopecia areata. The sample consisted of CD4+ T cells sorted from blood, taken at week 0. CDR3 protein: CASSLTSGAYNEQFF. For the CDR3, the DNA is TGTGCCAGCAGCTTGACTAGCGGTGCCTACAATGAGCAGTTCTTC.